Listed below are T cell receptor beta chains from one sample, sequenced in a study of cytomegalovirus exposure and HLA in healthy donors. Assay used: immunoSEQ multiplex PCR; TCRdb lists only in-frame clones, some missing. The sample holds approximately 88,000 clones, approximately 80% seen once. The sample was PBMCs. The origin of the receptors is a man younger than 30 in good health and CMV-seronegative. Each CDR3 is given with its conserved first and last residue. The D gene is left open where the match is weak. Only some rows state a clone size, as once, few, many or a class for expanded clones.

NA | TRBJ2-5 | TRBD2 | TRBV19 | TGTGCCAGTAGTGGGAACGGGGGGATGTCGGAGGGGCAAGAGACCCAGTACTTC | CASSGNGGMSEGQETQYF
NA | TRBJ1-1 | NA | TRBV5-1 | TGCGCCAGCAGTGAGGACACTGAAGCTTTCTTT | CASSEDTEAFF
NA | TRBJ2-1 | TRBD2 | TRBV5-1 | TGCGCCAGCAGCATTAGCGGGGGGGCTGGCAATGAGCAGTTCTTC | CASSISGGAGNEQFF
NA | TRBJ1-3 | NA | TRBV9 | TGTGCCAGCAGCGTAGGAGTGAGACAGATAGCAAACACCATATATTTT | CASSVGVRQIANTIYF
NA | TRBJ1-4 | NA | TRBV1 | TGCACCAGCAGCCCGGCAGGGCTTAATGAAAAACTGTTTTTT | CTSSPAGLNEKLFF
NA | TRBJ1-2 | NA | TRBV6-5 | TGTGCCAGCAGTTACTCGTCGGGGGGCCACTATGGCTACACCTTC | CASSYSSGGHYGYTF
few | TRBJ2-1 | NA | TRBV5-1 | TGCGCCAGCAGCTTGGCGTCTCTTTTTGCGGGGATCCAGTACAATGAGCAGTTCTTC | CASSLASLFAGIQYNEQFF
NA | TRBJ2-7 | NA | TRBV7-2 | TGTGCCAGCAGCCCAGATGGGGGGATCGGGCGTGAGCAGTACTTC | CASSPDGGIGREQYF
NA | TRBJ2-7 | NA | TRBV4-1 | TGCGCCAGCAGCCAAGATCGATGGCAGGGGGGTACCTACGAGCAGTACTTC | CASSQDRWQGGTYEQYF
once | TRBJ1-4 | TRBD1 | TRBV18 | TGTGCCAGCTCACCATTGTCGACCGGGACAGGGGGAGATGAAAAACTGTTTTTT | CASSPLSTGTGGDEKLFF
NA | TRBJ1-1 | TRBD1 | TRBV19 | TGTGCCAGTAGTGACAGGGTGAACACTGAAGCTTTCTTT | CASSDRVNTEAFF
NA | TRBJ2-4 | NA | TRBV9 | TGTGCCAAAGGAGGACAGCTCCGGAACATTCAGTACTTC | CAKGGQLRNIQYF
NA | TRBJ1-6 | NA | TRBV7-9 | TGTGCCAGCAGCTTAAGGACTGCCTCATCACCCCTCCACTTT | CASSLRTASSPLHF
few | TRBJ2-7 | NA | TRBV6-5 | TGTGCCTACCACAGGGGGAGGGTATACGAGCAGTACTTC | CAYHRGRVYEQYF